The 24 T cell receptor beta chains reported below all come from one sample, sequenced in a study of cytomegalovirus exposure and HLA in healthy donors. This PCR relied on a set of 60 Vbeta primers and 13 Jbeta primers. Sequenced by immunoSEQ multiplex PCR; TCRdb stores in-frame clones only, minus some. Of some 180,000 clones in the sample, 77% were seen once. The sample was PBMCs. These receptors came from a man between 18 and 29 years old in good health and CMV-seronegative.

The J gene is TRBJ2-2, the V gene TRBV2, with D unresolved. Germline V CDR1 and CDR2: SNHLY, FYNNEI. The CDR3 has 12 amino acids. V was pared by 6 bases and J by 3 bases, with 5 bases between. The CDR3 loop reads CASRLDTGELFF. The CDR3 DNA reads as TGTGCCAGCAGACTTGACACCGGGGAGCTGTTTTTT. Full variable domain (remainder filled in from reference TRBV2 and TRBJ2-2): EPEVTQTPSHQVTQMGQEVILRCVPISNHLYFYWYRQILGQKVEFLVSFYNNEISEKSEIFDDQFSVERPDGSNFTLKIRSTKLEDSAMYFCASRLDTGELFFGEGSRLTVL.

The sample holds a few counts of this clone. The genes are TRBV7-2 and TRBJ2-1; D gene unclear. V was trimmed by 2 bases and J by 3 bases, leaving 8 bases between them. CDR1 and CDR2 (germline): SGHTA, FQGNSA. The CDR3 is made up of 14 amino acids. CDR3 amino acids: CASSLSNSYNEQFF. CDR3 DNA: TGTGCCAGCAGCTTAAGCAACAGCTACAATGAGCAGTTCTTC.

This clone has more than one count but fewer than ten. The V gene is TRBV14, the J gene TRBJ2-3; TRBD1 is a possible D gene (6 bases). This CDR3 has 13 residues. Trimming left V 0 bases short and J 11 bases short, with 12 bases between. Germline loops: CDR1 SGHDN, CDR2 FVKESK. DNA of the CDR3: TGTGCCAGCAGCCAAGATACAGGGCTAGGGCAGTATTTT. Translating it yields CASSQDTGLGQYF.

The genes are TRBV19 and TRBJ2-3; 7 bases match TRBD2. CDR3 length: 13 amino acids. V shed 7 bases, J shed 5 bases, and the junction held 6 bases outside the gene matches. CDR1 and CDR2 from the germline V gene are LNHDA and SQIVND (reference sequence). This CDR3 reads CASNGGLKDTQYF. CDR3 DNA sequence: TGTGCCAGTAACGGGGGGTTAAAAGATACGCAGTATTTT.

The J gene is TRBJ1-5, the V gene TRBV2; D is ambiguous. Trimming took 2 bases from V and 2 from J, leaving 13 bases between them. The CDR3 length is 16 residues. Germline CDR1 is SNHLY and CDR2 is FYNNEI. The CDR3 loop is CASSERGVSRNQPQHF. CDR3 in DNA: TGTGCCAGCAGTGAACGCGGGGTTTCGCGCAATCAGCCCCAGCATTTT.

The chain combines TRBV5-1 with TRBJ2-5, with 14 bases matching TRBD2. The J call may be faulty, since TRBJ2-7 better matches the DNA end. Germline CDR1 SGHRS, CDR2 YFSETQ. The CDR3 consists of 19 residues. The CDR3 protein is CASSPGLAGVVRWSYEQYF. The CDR3 nucleotides are TGCGCCAGCAGCCCGGGACTAGCGGGAGTAGTTCGTTGGTCCTACGAGCAGTACTTC.

This clone was seen only once. For the CDR3, the DNA is TGTGCCAGCAGCGACGACTTCAAGGGCTACACCTTC. Amino acids: CASSDDFKGYTF. The rearrangement joins TRBV9 to TRBJ1-2; D remains ambiguous. Germline V gives CDR1 SGDLS, CDR2 YYNGEE. This CDR3 has 12 residues. Trimming stripped 3 bases from V and 8 bases from J, with 11 bases between.

This sequence joins TRBV10-3 and TRBJ2-1; D perhaps matches TRBD2 (5 bases). Per the germline V gene, CDR1 is ENHRY and CDR2 is SYGVKD. The V end lost 3 bases, the J end lost 7 bases, and 13 bases lay between the germline ends. The length of the CDR3 is 14 residues. The CDR3 nucleotides are TGTGCCATCAGTGAACTACTAGTGCGGAATGAGCAGTTCTTC. This codes for CAISELLVRNEQFF.

The genes are TRBV14 and TRBJ1-4, with D possibly matching TRBD1 (6 bases). With 1 base removed from V and 8 bases from J, the gap between germline ends came to 14 bases. This CDR3 has 15 residues. Germline CDR1 reads SGHDN; CDR2 reads FVKESK. Written as DNA, the CDR3 is TGTGCCAGCAGCCAAGCCCAGGGGCGCGGGGAAAAACTGTTTTTT. Its translation is CASSQAQGRGEKLFF.

The V and J genes are TRBV7-9 and TRBJ2-1; a possible D gene is TRBD2 (7 bases). V was cut by 1 base and J by 5 bases, with 21 bases left in between. Germline CDR1 and CDR2: SEHNR and FQNEAQ (reference sequence). The CDR3 runs 18 residues. CDR3 nucleotide sequence: TGTGCCAGCAGCTTAGTCCCGGCGGGGGCCCTAAGAAACAATGAGCAGTTCTTC. It codes for CASSLVPAGALRNNEQFF.

V is TRBV18 and J is TRBJ2-1, with 11 bases aligning to TRBD2. The CDR3 covers 16 residues. Germline CDR1 reads KGHSH; CDR2 reads LQKENI. With 3 bases clipped from V and 8 bases from J, the junction kept 9 bases outside the gene matches. The CDR3 DNA follows: TGTGCCAGCTCACCTGTTAGCGGGGGGGCCTTCGATGAGCAGTTCTTC. Translation gives CASSPVSGGAFDEQFF. The variable domain in full, completed from reference TRBV18 and TRBJ2-1, reads NAGVMQNPRHLVRRRGQEARLRCSPMKGHSHVYWYRQLPEEGLKFMVYLQKENIIDESGMPKERFSAEFPKEGPSILRIQQVVRGDSAAYFCASSPVSGGAFDEQFFGPGTRLTVL.

This clone came up once. The CDR3 region has the DNA TGTGCCAGCAGTCCTATAGCGGGAGTCGGCACAGATACGCAGTATTTT. Its protein product is CASSPIAGVGTDTQYF. The genes are TRBV27 and TRBJ2-3; 9 positions match TRBD2. The CDR3 is 16 residues long. Germline V gene sequence: CDR1 MNHEY, CDR2 SMNVEV (reference sequence). V shed 5 bases, J shed 1 base, and the junction held 7 bases outside the gene matches.

This clone was counted once. The V and J genes are TRBV30 and TRBJ2-5, with TRBD2 as a possible D gene (6 bases). TRBJ2-7 explains the end of the DNA better; the J call may be wrong. Germline CDR1 GTSNPN, CDR2 SVGIG (reference sequence). This CDR3 region has 13 residues. CDR3 DNA: TGTGCCTGGAGGGAGGGACGGACATACGAGCAGTACTTC. This gives the protein CAWREGRTYEQYF.

In nucleotides, the CDR3 is TGTGCCAGCAGTTCTAAGGGGACAGGGCGCCCGGAGGACACCTTC. Its translation: CASSSKGTGRPEDTF. This chain connects TRBV6-5 to TRBJ1-2, with 9 nucleotides matching TRBD1. The CDR3 totals 15 residues. Germline V lookup: CDR1 MNHEY, CDR2 SVGAGI. The trim removed 4 bases at V and 12 bases at J, leaving 15 bases unmatched.

This clone was detected a few times. The chain is built from TRBV5-4 and TRBJ2-4, with unresolved D. The germline V gene encodes CDR1 SGHNT and CDR2 YYREEE (reference sequence). V lost 0 bases and J lost 4, with 8 bases in between. The CDR3 sequence is 14 residues long. Written as DNA, the CDR3 is TGTGCCAGCAGCTTGGAGACAAGGAAAAACATTCAGTACTTC. It codes for CASSLETRKNIQYF.

This chain links TRBV2 with TRBJ1-5; 8 bases map to TRBD1. The V gene end was trimmed by 5 bases and the J gene end by 3 bases; junction bases not matched to a gene: 15. This CDR3 spans 18 amino acids. Germline V gene sequence: CDR1 SNHLY, CDR2 FYNNEI. The CDR3 is CASSSGRDRLTFNQPQHF. The DNA for the CDR3 is TGTGCCAGCAGTTCAGGTAGGGACAGGCTAACGTTCAATCAGCCCCAGCATTTT. The full variable domain, rest sourced from reference TRBV2 and TRBJ1-5, is EPEVTQTPSHQVTQMGQEVILRCVPISNHLYFYWYRQILGQKVEFLVSFYNNEISEKSEIFDDQFSVERPDGSNFTLKIRSTKLEDSAMYFCASSSGRDRLTFNQPQHFGDGTRLSIL.

This clone came up a few times. The gene calls are TRBV2 and TRBJ1-1, with 9 bases matching TRBD1. Losses at the gene ends were 7 bases for V and 5 bases for J; bases not matched to a gene: 8. This CDR3 contains 14 residues. CDR1 is SNHLY, CDR2 FYNNEI, per germline. CDR3 region: CASNGQGLRTEAFF. In DNA, the CDR3 is TGTGCCAGCAACGGACAGGGGTTAAGGACTGAAGCTTTCTTT.

The chain uses TRBV7-6 and TRBJ1-3; 7 bases match TRBD1. The CDR3 runs to 16 residues. V trimming: 5 bases; J trimming: 1 base; junction bases outside the gene matches: 8. CDR1 is SGHVS and CDR2 is FNYEAQ in the germline V gene. CDR3 sequence: CASSRGTDRSGNTIYF. The CDR3 DNA reads TGTGCCAGCAGCCGTGGGACAGACAGATCTGGAAACACCATATATTTT.

The V gene is TRBV7-8, the J gene TRBJ2-5; weak D call: TRBD2 (5 bases). V was pared by 5 bases and J by 0 bases, with 10 bases between. The germline gives CDR1 SGHVS, CDR2 FQNEAQ. CDR3 length: 14 amino acids. CDR3 nucleotide sequence: TGTGCCAGCAGCCCCGGGGTGAACCAAGAGACCCAGTACTTC. Translating gives CASSPGVNQETQYF.

The J gene is TRBJ1-6, the V gene TRBV5-1, with D perhaps TRBD1 (6 bases). Germline V gene sequence: CDR1 SGHRS, CDR2 YFSETQ. Between the trimmed V and J ends, which lost 0 bases and 9 bases, there was a span of 10 bases. This CDR3 has 14 residues. The CDR3: CASSLAGVGSPLHF. For the CDR3, the DNA is TGCGCCAGCAGCTTGGCAGGGGTGGGTTCACCCCTCCACTTT.

The chain links TRBV11-3 to TRBJ1-1; D is possibly TRBD1 (5 bases). Germline CDR1 SGHNT, CDR2 YENEEA. This CDR3 has 14 residues. The germline V and J ends were trimmed by 1 base and 5 bases, with 11 bases remaining between them. The CDR3 protein is CASSLGGEGTEAFF. DNA for the CDR3: TGTGCCAGCAGCTTAGGGGGGGAGGGGACTGAAGCTTTCTTT.

V usage is TRBV23-1 and J usage is TRBJ1-5; TRBD1 might be the D (5 bases). TRBV23-1 is labeled an ORF, and its function is uncertain. V shed 3 bases and J shed 6 bases, with 33 bases lying between them. This CDR3 has 21 residues. Here the CDR3 DNA reads TGCGCCAGCAGTCAGTACCCCGACCGGGGGTTTAGGGTACGGGAGTCTCAGCCCCAGCATTTT. This gives the protein CASSQYPDRGFRVRESQPQHF.

On this clone itself: One junction end does not reproduce the germline sequence, and a read error may be involved. J is TRBJ1-2 and V is TRBV6-5; 7 nucleotides agree with TRBD1. CDR1 is MNHEY and CDR2 is SVGAGI in the germline V gene. This CDR3 is 12 amino acids long. The CDR3 DNA reads as TGTGCCAGCAGGACAGGGAGAGATGGCTACCCCTTC. It yields the protein CASRTGRDGYPF.

The chain joins TRBV5-1 to TRBJ2-1; 7 bases align to TRBD2. The CDR3 is made up of 11 amino acids. Germline lookup yields CDR1 SGHRS and CDR2 YFSETQ. V trimming: 6 bases; J trimming: 9 bases; junction bases outside the gene matches: 3. CDR3 protein: CASTSGGEQFF. The CDR3 coding sequence is TGCGCCAGCACCTCGGGAGGTGAGCAGTTCTTC.